This T cell receptor (beta chain) was documented in a study of blood T cell repertoires in COVID-19. The CDR3 is 13 amino acids. V lost 4 bases and J 3 bases, leaving 10 bases between the germline ends. Produced via immunoSEQ multiplex PCR; TCRdb's table is partial and in-frame only. This sample has 160,000 or so clones, with roughly 82% found just once. The chain recombines TRBV23-1 with TRBJ2-7; D unresolved. TRBV23-1 is an ORF; its function is uncertain. The sequenced material came from peripheral blood. This sequence was found in a woman between 45 and 60 years old with acute or convalescent COVID-19. This CDR3 is CASSRPLFYEQYF. CDR3 nucleotide sequence: TGCGCCAGCAGTCGGCCTCTTTTCTACGAGCAGTACTTC.